This entry lists 31 T cell receptor beta chains sequenced from one sample in a study of monozygotic twins with inflammatory bowel disease. TCRdb re-called the 5' RACE reads and gives one entry per CDR3 protein, without DNA. The sample totals approximately 380,000 distinct CDR3 sequences. Sequencing was done on a sample of blood. The receptors stem from a human donor with ulcerative colitis or Crohn's disease, or a healthy co-twin of an affected twin (not recorded which).

This chain connects TRBV5-1 to TRBJ2-7. The CDR3 sequence is 12 residues long. The germline V gene has CDR1 SGHRS and CDR2 YFSETQ. CDR3 amino acids: CASSTNNYEQYF.

The genes are TRBV6-5 and TRBJ1-1; without DNA, the TCRdb call of TRBD1 cannot be checked. This CDR3 comprises 15 residues. Germline V CDR1 and CDR2: MNHEY, SVGAGI. CDR3 in amino acids: CASSYFRGRSTEAFF.

This chain links TRBV5-4 with TRBJ2-7; there is no DNA to check the TCRdb D call of TRBD2. This CDR3 is built from 16 residues. Germline CDR1 and CDR2: SGHNT and YYREEE (reference sequence). The CDR3 region is CASSLGVGSPSYEQYF.

The rearrangement links TRBV20-1 to TRBJ2-1; TCRdb's D call, TRBD1, is unchecked because there is no DNA. Germline V CDR1 and CDR2: DFQATT, SNEGSKA (reference sequence). The CDR3 contains 13 residues. The chain's CDR3 is CSATDRYHNEQFF.

The chain recombines TRBV4-1 with TRBJ2-7. CDR1 is MGHRA, CDR2 YSYEKL, per germline. The CDR3 contains 15 residues. The CDR3 loop is CASSQDPGISYEQYF.

The gene calls are TRBV6-2 or TRBV6-3 and TRBJ2-2; TCRdb returns TRBD2, unconfirmable since there is no DNA. CDR3 length equals 18 residues. Germline V gene sequence: CDR1 MNHEY, CDR2 SVGEGT. CDR3 amino acids: CASSYLSGGAANTGELFF.

CDR3 amino acids: CSARGTENSPLHF. This chain links TRBV20-1 with TRBJ1-6; the TRBD1 assignment by TCRdb is unverifiable without DNA. Germline CDR1 is DFQATT and CDR2 is SNEGSKA (reference sequence). CDR3 length: 13 amino acids.

This sequence joins TRBV6-1 and TRBJ2-3; the TRBD2 assignment by TCRdb is unverifiable without DNA. Germline V lookup: CDR1 MNHNS, CDR2 SASEGT. There are 15 residues in the CDR3. The CDR3 sequence: CASKTLAEGTDTQYF.

This rearrangement joins TRBV9 to TRBJ2-5; the D call from TCRdb, TRBD1, cannot be confirmed without DNA. The germline V gene encodes CDR1 SGDLS and CDR2 YYNGEE. CDR3 length equals 17 residues. CDR3 sequence: CASSMGGSTTSQETQYF.

V and J are TRBV29-1 and TRBJ1-2; TCRdb designates TRBD1, a call that cannot be tested without DNA. This CDR3 has 14 residues. The V gene's germline CDR1 is SQVTM and CDR2 ANQGSEA. The chain's CDR3 is CSVGTPNGNYGYTF.

The chain links TRBV4-3 to TRBJ2-2; checking the TCRdb D call of TRBD1 is not possible without DNA. This CDR3 has 17 amino acids. The V gene's germline CDR1 is LGHNA and CDR2 YSLEER. The CDR3 sequence: CASSLPPPGPNTGELFF.

The V call is TRBV7-9, the J call TRBJ2-1. Germline V gene lookup returns CDR1 SEHNR and CDR2 FQNEAQ (reference sequence). The CDR3 loop spans 14 amino acids. CDR3: CASSRWGSYNEQFF.

The genes are TRBV5-1 and TRBJ2-4; no DNA is available, so the TRBD1 call from TCRdb remains unchecked. Germline loops: CDR1 SGHRS, CDR2 YFSETQ. The CDR3 runs 17 residues. The CDR3 spells CASSLVVSDRGQNIQYF.

V is TRBV15 and J is TRBJ1-5; TCRdb selects TRBD1, and the lack of DNA leaves this call unchecked. Per germline, CDR1 LNHNV and CDR2 YYDKDF (reference sequence). CDR3 length: 15 residues. The CDR3 is CATRSEGYSNQPQHF.

V and J are TRBV12-3 or TRBV12-4 and TRBJ2-5; the TCRdb D gene call, TRBD1, has no DNA to confirm it. The CDR3 contains 15 residues. The CDR3 sequence: CASSRGQGRRKTQYF.

V is TRBV4-3 and J is TRBJ2-2; TCRdb's D call, TRBD2, is unchecked because there is no DNA. Looked up from germline, CDR1 is LGHNA and CDR2 is YSLEER. The CDR3 runs to 17 residues. The CDR3 is CASSQGSGGDFPGELFF.

The genes are TRBV28 and TRBJ2-7; checking the TCRdb D call of TRBD2 is not possible without DNA. This CDR3 contains 16 residues. Germline CDR1 reads MDHEN; CDR2 reads SYDVKM. The CDR3 region is CASRTTTSGEFYEQYF.

The chain's CDR3 is CASSRRSGGAETQYF. The V gene is TRBV5-1, the J gene TRBJ2-5; TCRdb gives TRBD2 as the D gene, but with no DNA this cannot be confirmed. The CDR3 consists of 15 residues. Germline V gene data show CDR1 as SGHRS and CDR2 as YFSETQ. Full variable domain (remainder filled in from reference TRBV5-1 and TRBJ2-5): KAGVTQTPRYLIKTRGQQVTLSCSPISGHRSVSWYQQTPGQGLQFLFEYFSETQRNKGNFPGRFSGRQFSNSRSEMNVSTLELGDSALYLCASSRRSGGAETQYFGPGTRLLVL.

This rearrangement joins TRBV7-2 to TRBJ1-4. The CDR3 has 12 residues. The V gene's germline CDR1 is SGHTA and CDR2 FQGNSA. The CDR3 protein is CASSLVQEKLFF.

The rearrangement uses TRBV20-1 and TRBJ2-3; no DNA is available, so the TRBD2 call from TCRdb remains unchecked. The CDR3 contains 13 residues. Germline V lookup: CDR1 DFQATT, CDR2 SNEGSKA (reference sequence). This CDR3 reads CSYRLADRDTQYF.

The rearrangement joins TRBV9 to TRBJ1-2. The CDR3 loop spans 14 amino acids. The germline CDR1 and CDR2 sequences are SGDLS and YYNGEE. CDR3 loop: CASSVADGYYGYTF.

The chain has TRBV5-1 and TRBJ2-1; TCRdb gives TRBD1 as the D gene, but with no DNA this cannot be confirmed. Germline assignment: CDR1 SGHRS and CDR2 YFSETQ. This CDR3 spans 16 amino acids. CDR3: CASSAKPGQIYNEQFF.

The V and J genes are TRBV20-1 and TRBJ2-1; without DNA, the TCRdb call of TRBD1 cannot be checked. Germline lookup yields CDR1 DFQATT and CDR2 SNEGSKA (reference sequence). The CDR3 runs to 14 residues. This CDR3 is CGSRAGGSYNEQFF.

The V and J genes are TRBV20-1 and TRBJ2-3; TCRdb's D call of TRBD1 is untestable without DNA. This CDR3 contains 12 residues. CDR1 and CDR2 (germline): DFQATT, SNEGSKA (reference sequence). The CDR3: CSARGSGATQYF.

The chain employs TRBV5-4 and TRBJ2-3. Germline CDR1 and CDR2: SGHNT and YYREEE (reference sequence). The CDR3 contains 15 residues. CDR3 amino acids: CASSLRIDSTDTQYF.

The chain couples TRBV30 to TRBJ2-2; TCRdb returns TRBD2, unconfirmable since there is no DNA. The germline V gene encodes CDR1 GTSNPN and CDR2 SVGIG (reference sequence). CDR3 length: 18 residues. The CDR3 loop reads CAWSVPWDYFSNTGELFF. Drawing the rest from reference TRBV30 and TRBJ2-2, the complete variable domain is SQTIHQWPATLVQPVGSPLSLECTVEGTSNPNLYWYRQAAGRGLQLLFYSVGIGQISSEVPQNLSASRPQDRQFILSSKKLLLSDSGFYLCAWSVPWDYFSNTGELFFGEGSRLTVL.

The chain carries TRBV20-1 and TRBJ2-5. Germline V gene sequence: CDR1 DFQATT, CDR2 SNEGSKA (reference sequence). The CDR3 runs 13 residues. The CDR3 protein is CSAISRPRETQYF.

The chain combines TRBV24-1 with TRBJ2-1; TCRdb's D gene call, TRBD2, goes unchecked for lack of DNA. The CDR3 runs 14 residues. CDR1 is KGHDR and CDR2 is SFDVKD in the germline V gene. CDR3 sequence reads: CATATSGGINEQFF.

The CDR3 spells CASSTTRGLDGYTF. V gene TRBV27 combines with J gene TRBJ1-2; without DNA, the TCRdb call of TRBD1 cannot be checked. Germline V CDR1 and CDR2: MNHEY, SMNVEV (reference sequence). The CDR3 extends over 14 amino acids.

The chain recombines TRBV2 with TRBJ2-5; TCRdb selects TRBD1, and the lack of DNA leaves this call unchecked. Germline-derived CDR1 and CDR2 are SNHLY and FYNNEI. The CDR3 totals 15 residues. CDR3 sequence: CASSLHTGGLETQYF.

The V and J genes are TRBV7-2 and TRBJ2-3. Germline CDR1 and CDR2: SGHTA and FQGNSA. The CDR3 consists of 12 residues. CDR3 in amino acids: CASSFREDTQYF.